These T cell receptor beta chains were read from a single sample in a study of cytomegalovirus exposure and HLA in healthy donors. Measured with immunoSEQ multiplex PCR; TCRdb has only the in-frame clones, and not every one. The table has under 200,000 clones, 82% seen once. Sequencing input: PBMCs. The receptors originated from a young woman in good health and CMV-seronegative. Each CDR3 is given with its conserved first and last residue. D genes are given only for firm matches. Clone size is stated in some rows and not others, as once, few, many or a class when expanded.

size,J,D,V,CDR3,DNA
once,TRBJ2-1,.,TRBV7-2,CASSSRNRPSEQFF,TGTGCCAGCAGTTCTCGAAACCGCCCTAGTGAGCAGTTCTTC
.,TRBJ2-3,.,TRBV5-1,CASSAAPVGTSTDTQYF,TGCGCCAGCAGTGCGGCCCCAGTGGGGACTAGCACAGATACGCAGTATTTT
.,TRBJ1-1,.,TRBV29-1,CSVEAGTSNTEAFF,TGCAGCGTTGAAGCTGGGACTTCGAACACTGAAGCTTTCTTT
few,TRBJ1-5,.,TRBV30,CAWSVLWAGIDQPQHF,TGTGCCTGGAGTGTACTCTGGGCAGGGATCGATCAGCCCCAGCATTTT
few,TRBJ1-2,.,TRBV7-9,CASSLRGNFNYGYTF,TGTGCCAGCAGCTTAAGGGGGAACTTTAACTATGGCTACACCTTC
.,TRBJ2-5,.,TRBV7-9,CASSSAGSQETQYF,TGTGCCAGCAGCAGTGCGGGTTCGCAAGAGACCCAGTACTTC
.,TRBJ2-3,TRBD2,TRBV19,CASNPTSGIVDTQYF,TGTGCCAGTAACCCGACTAGCGGGATCGTGGATACGCAGTATTTT
.,TRBJ2-1,TRBD2,TRBV6-5,CASTSGDSYNEQFF,TGTGCCAGCACTAGCGGGGACTCCTACAATGAGCAGTTCTTC
once,TRBJ2-5,TRBD1,TRBV18,CASSPGQVQETQYF,TGTGCCAGCTCACCGGGACAGGTTCAAGAGACCCAGTACTTC
.,TRBJ2-1,.,TRBV5-1,CASSLEGSGGNEQFF,TGCGCCAGCAGCTTGGAGGGTAGCGGAGGTAATGAGCAGTTCTTC
.,TRBJ1-1,.,TRBV27,CASSLNGGQTEAFF,TGTGCCAGCAGTTTGAATGGGGGCCAGACTGAAGCTTTCTTT
.,TRBJ2-1,.,TRBV9,CASSAFENEQFF,TGTGCCAGCAGCGCCTTTGAGAATGAGCAGTTCTTC
.,TRBJ2-3,TRBD2,TRBV7-9,CASSILTSGSINTQYF,TGTGCCAGCAGCATCCTGACTAGCGGGAGCATAAATACGCAGTATTTT
.,TRBJ2-3,.,TRBV6-6,CASSYSYLTGTQYF,TGTGCCAGCAGTTACTCGTACCTAACAGGTACGCAGTATTTT
.,TRBJ2-1,.,TRBV11-3,CASSSMTSRGYNEQFF,TGTGCCAGCAGCTCGATGACTAGTAGGGGCTACAATGAGCAGTTCTTC
.,TRBJ1-2,TRBD1,TRBV5-4,CASSSRDRGLNYGYTF,TGTGCCAGCAGCTCGAGGGACAGGGGTCTGAACTATGGCTACACCTTC
.,TRBJ1-5,.,TRBV19,CASSLKREVFQPQHF,TGTGCCAGTAGTCTCAAGAGGGAGGTGTTCCAGCCCCAGCATTTT
.,TRBJ1-1,.,TRBV25-1,CASSARLQGNTEAFF,TGTGCCAGCAGTGCACGACTCCAGGGAAACACTGAAGCTTTCTTT
.,TRBJ1-1,TRBD1,TRBV7-2,CASSTGQGRTEAFF,TGTGCCAGCAGCACCGGACAGGGGAGGACTGAAGCTTTCTTT
once,TRBJ2-1,.,TRBV20-1,CSDRDGTEQFF,TGCAGTGACAGGGATGGGACTGAGCAGTTCTTC
once,TRBJ2-6,.,TRBV2,CASSEGGRAGANVLTF,TGTGCCAGCAGTGAAGGGGGGCGCGCCGGGGCCAACGTCCTGACTTTC
once,TRBJ1-1,.,TRBV21-1,CASSKRQTNTEAFF,TGTGCCAGCAGCAAAAGACAGACGAACACTGAAGCTTTCTTT
.,TRBJ1-1,.,TRBV7-2,CASSLGLYNTEAFF,TGTGCCAGCAGCTTAGGTCTGTATAATACTGAAGCTTTCTTT
.,TRBJ1-1,.,TRBV5-4,CASSFTGEAFF,TGTGCCAGCAGTTTCACAGGGGAAGCTTTCTTT
.,TRBJ1-1,TRBD1,TRBV28,CASSLWGTGKNTEAFF,TGTGCCAGCAGTTTATGGGGGACAGGGAAGAACACTGAAGCTTTCTTT
.,TRBJ1-1,.,TRBV27,CASSLLSNTEAFF,TGTGCCAGCAGTTTACTCTCCAACACTGAAGCTTTCTTT
.,TRBJ2-7,.,TRBV9,CASSPGLLSSYEQYF,TGTGCCAGCAGCCCGGGACTCCTTAGCTCCTACGAGCAGTACTTC
.,TRBJ1-1,.,TRBV9,CASSPPGGEGTEAFF,TGTGCCAGCAGCCCACCGGGCGGGGAAGGAACTGAAGCTTTCTTT
.,TRBJ1-4,TRBD1,TRBV6-5,CASSKGTGNEKLFF,TGTGCCAGCAGTAAGGGGACAGGGAATGAAAAACTGTTTTTT
.,TRBJ2-3,TRBD2,TRBV7-6,CASRLRGVREGGGDTQYF,TGTGCCAGCCGGCTCCGAGGGGTGCGGGAGGGCGGTGGAGATACGCAGTATTTT